This T cell receptor (beta chain) was obtained from a study of blood T cells in healthy people across ages. Together with a sample-barcoded 5' primer, a J-beta primer mix was included in a second PCR lasting 7 to 11 cycles. From the 5' RACE reads, TCRdb called clonotypes with MiXCR, one entry per CDR3 protein. This table holds 1,300,000 or so distinct CDR3 sequences, roughly 64% found once. This TCR was sampled from a man aged 18 to 29 in good health. Sequenced input: blood.

Written as DNA, the CDR3 is TGCGCCAGCAGCTTGGATCCGGGGGCAGGTTACAATGAGCAGTTCTTC. It translates to CASSLDPGAGYNEQFF. The chain joins TRBV5-1 to TRBJ2-1, with D perhaps being TRBD1 or TRBD2 (6 bases each). Germline CDR1 SGHRS, CDR2 YFSETQ. Trimming cost V 0 bases and J 4 bases, with 14 bases left between them. CDR3 length equals 16 residues.